What follows describes a single T cell receptor (beta chain). The antigen it recognizes is unknown. The input lacks base qualities; no much larger clone sits a single base away. This specimen belongs to a study of OX40 agonist ivuxolimab in advanced cancers. Regarding the research as a whole: The costimulatory receptor OX40 (CD134) was targeted by ivuxolimab, a fully human IgG2 agonistic monoclonal antibody. Three dose-escalation patients achieved partial responses, one with hepatocellular carcinoma and two with cutaneous melanoma. Intravenous ivuxolimab was administered to patients every 2 weeks at six dose levels: 0.01, 0.1, 0.3, 1.5, 3 and 10 mg/kg. The point of sequencing TCRbeta in the periphery was to test whether ivuxolimab changed TCR sequence diversity and drove clonal T-cell expansion. In the dose-escalation cohort, 82.7% of patients were male, and the mean age was about 55 years, with a range of 23 to 79. The monotherapy dose-escalation portion (N of about 49 patients) of the phase I ivuxolimab trial is reported in the paper. Among the roughly 54 dose-escalation patients, around 19 had hepatocellular carcinoma, 15 or so melanoma, 9 renal cell carcinoma and 9 head and neck cancer. Patients were allowed to have had prior anti-PD-1, anti-PD-L1 or anti-CTLA-4 therapy, and 40% of the dose-escalation patients had been treated with checkpoint inhibitors. What the research found in general, with its limitations: At doses of 0.1 to 3.0 mg/kg, clonal expansion of both CD4+ and CD8+ blood T cells was observed from baseline to week 6. Partial responders in the 0.1-3.0 mg/kg groups had among the lowest normalized peripheral clonal expansion, especially among CD8+ T cells. The antigen specificity of the clonally expanded peripheral T cells was not determined. Low levels of normalized T-cell clonal expansion were also shown by some nonresponding patients. On average, CD8+ T cells showed more expanded clones than CD4+ T cells after ivuxolimab.

CDR1 and CDR2 were assigned from the germline V gene as KGHSH and LQKENI. V and J lose 2 bases and 1 base, and a span of 8 bases separates them. From its cysteine to its phenylalanine, the CDR3 spans 14 amino acids. Only the CDR3 DNA is retained, 42 bases long and in frame from the first base. For sequencing of the TCRbeta CDR3 region, genomic DNA was extracted from the sorted cells. TCRbeta CDR3 regions were sequenced using the immunoSEQ Assay. In its TCRdb copy, this immuneACCESS table keeps in-frame sequences only and misses some clones. Where compared with another copy, unresolved V genes explain less than half of these, and the others have no known cause. Present in this sample are about 70,000 clones, roughly 87% of which were seen just once. The ten largest clonotypes hold 10% to 12% of the sample. The trial excluded patients who had a history of autoimmune disease or were on systemic immunosuppression. Peripheral blood for TCR sequencing was drawn from every dose cohort at baseline, at cycle 4 day 1 and at cycle 7 day 1. The samples were drawn from a first-in-human, open-label, multicenter phase I dose-escalation trial of ivuxolimab. The trial enrolled adults with locally advanced or metastatic head and neck squamous cell, hepatocellular, melanoma or renal cell carcinoma. CD4+ and CD8+ T cells were sorted separately from peripheral blood before TCR sequencing.

The chain was built from TRBV18 and TRBJ1-1; the D segment cannot be called with confidence. The starting material was CD4+ or CD8+ T cells sorted from blood, obtained in a trial of the OX40 agonist ivuxolimab. The receptor was isolated from an adult with an advanced solid tumor such as melanoma, head and neck, liver or kidney cancer. This receptor has the CDR3 CASSPGRWNTEAFF. The sequenced DNA is TGTGCCAGCTCACCAGGGAGGTGGAACACTGAAGCTTTCTTT.